A selection of T cell receptor beta chains follows, all from one sample in a study of control samples from healthy donors and cancer patients. Generated by immunoSEQ multiplex PCR, the TCRdb table keeps only in-frame clones and is missing some. Among about 120,000 clones listed, around nine tenths were seen once. The sample taken for sequencing was blood. All receptors derive from a man aged 40-49 years in good health. Both conserved end residues are part of each CDR3. A D gene is named only where the DNA matches it firmly. Rows may omit the clone size; those that give it use once, few, many or a size class.

DNA,CDR3,size,J,V,D
TGTGCCACCAGCAGACGACAGGGATCCGAGCAGTACTTC,CATSRRQGSEQYF,-,TRBJ2-7,TRBV15,TRBD1
TGTGCCAGCAGCTTAGCCTATGGCTACACCTTC,CASSLAYGYTF,-,TRBJ1-2,TRBV7-9,-
TGTGCCAGCAGCTTTAACATTTGGGATGGCTACACCTTC,CASSFNIWDGYTF,-,TRBJ1-2,TRBV7-2,-
TGTGCCAGCAGACCAAATCCGGGGGGACCGGGGGCTTTCTTT,CASRPNPGGPGAFF,-,TRBJ1-1,TRBV7-2,-
TGCGCCAGCAGTGAACGCCGTGATTATAATCAGCCCCAGCATTTT,CASSERRDYNQPQHF,-,TRBJ1-5,TRBV10-2,-
TGTGCCAGTAGTATCGCGGCATACCAAGAGACCCAGTACTTC,CASSIAAYQETQYF,-,TRBJ2-5,TRBV19,-
TGCGCCAGCAGCCAAGATCCTCCAGGGGGGCGGGACGAGCAGTACTTC,CASSQDPPGGRDEQYF,-,TRBJ2-7,TRBV4-3,-
TGTGCCAGCTCACCAGTCTTGACAGGCGCCCCTGGAAACACCATATATTTT,CASSPVLTGAPGNTIYF,-,TRBJ1-3,TRBV18,-
TGTGCCAGCAGCTTAGTAGGGGGCGCCGGGGAGACCCAGTACTTC,CASSLVGGAGETQYF,-,TRBJ2-5,TRBV7-9,TRBD1
TGTGCCAGCAGTCTGGGGACAGGAGAGCAGTTCTTC,CASSLGTGEQFF,-,TRBJ2-1,TRBV6-2/TRBV6-3,TRBD1
TGTGCCAGCAGACTGACAGTTGGAGAGACCCAGTACTTC,CASRLTVGETQYF,-,TRBJ2-5,TRBV7-2,-
TGTGCCAGCACCACGGGCACAGATACGCAGTATTTT,CASTTGTDTQYF,-,TRBJ2-3,TRBV6-5,-
TGTGCCAGCAGCAAGCGGTCCCAAGAGACCCAGTACTTC,CASSKRSQETQYF,-,TRBJ2-5,TRBV7-8,-
TGTGCCAGTAGTACCCCTGGGGGCGGGGCCAATGTCGGGGAGCTGTTTTTT,CASSTPGGGANVGELFF,-,TRBJ2-2,TRBV19,-
TGTGCCAGCAGCTCCGGGACAGGGCTCTCCTACGAGCAGTACTTC,CASSSGTGLSYEQYF,-,TRBJ2-7,TRBV7-2,TRBD1
TGTGCCAGCAGTCGAGCTAGCTTCTTGGAGACCCAGTACTTC,CASSRASFLETQYF,-,TRBJ2-5,TRBV6-2/TRBV6-3,-
TGTGCCAGCAGCGCGACGGGCCGGACAACATCCCCCTACAATGAGCAGTTCTTC,CASSATGRTTSPYNEQFF,-,TRBJ2-1,TRBV9,-
TGTGCCAGCAGTGTCGGAGAGCCGTGGACTGAAGCTTTCTTT,CASSVGEPWTEAFF,once,TRBJ1-1,TRBV27,-
TGTGCCCAAAGAGGCGGGGGGGCAAGCACAGATACGCAGTATTTT,CAQRGGGASTDTQYF,-,TRBJ2-3,TRBV30,TRBD2
TGCAGCGTTGAAGGGGGTGGGCTTGGCTACACCTTC,CSVEGGGLGYTF,-,TRBJ1-2,TRBV29-1,-
TGTGCCAGCAGCCCAACCCCCCCAGGTGGAGCTTTCTTT,CASSPTPPGGAFF,-,TRBJ1-1,TRBV11-3,-
TGCGCCAGCAGGGCTCAGAATGAGCAGTTCTTC,CASRAQNEQFF,once,TRBJ2-1,TRBV10-2,-
TGTGCCAGCAGCGTAACAGGGCGGCGGGAGCAGTACTTC,CASSVTGRREQYF,few,TRBJ2-7,TRBV9,-
TGTGCCAGCAGCTTAGTGTCACGCTCTGGGGCCAACGTCCTGACTTTC,CASSLVSRSGANVLTF,-,TRBJ2-6,TRBV7-6,-
TGTGCCAGCAGCTTCCGGACAGGAACTGTGAGCACCGGGGAGCTGTTTTTT,CASSFRTGTVSTGELFF,-,TRBJ2-2,TRBV5-4,TRBD1
TGTGCCAGCTCCTCACAGGGGGTAGCTGAAAAACTGTTTTTT,CASSSQGVAEKLFF,-,TRBJ1-4,TRBV18,TRBD1